This T cell receptor (beta chain) comes out of a study of blood T cell repertoires in COVID-19. Study-level information: The origin of the acute and convalescent COVID-19 samples was the United States, Italy and Spain. T cells, B-cell-depleted T cells, or PBMCs provided the cDNA or gDNA that served as material.

From germline, CDR1 is SGHNT and CDR2 YYREEE (reference sequence). The CDR3 runs 19 residues. V lost 0 bases and J lost 2; bases outside the gene matches: 11. Per the authors' pipeline: Estimation of nucleated cell counts was performed using reference gene primer amplification. The repertoire was sequenced with immunoSEQ multiplex PCR; TCRdb's copy has only in-frame clones and lacks some. The D gene and trimming were derived from the DNA, and the V and J assignments and clone size from that table. The sample has a few hundred thousand clones; about 90% are singletons. The chain combines TRBV5-4 with TRBJ2-3; 11 bases agree with TRBD2. Material for sequencing was peripheral blood. This clonotype was obtained from a woman between 40 and 55 years old with acute or convalescent COVID-19. The CDR3 DNA follows: TGTGCCAGCAGCTTGGGCCCTCCCCTAGCGGGGGGCCACACAGATACGCAGTATTTT. Residues: CASSLGPPLAGGHTDTQYF.